These 17 T cell receptor beta chains share one sample of origin, sequenced in a study of T cell repertoires in cytomegalovirus infection. TCRdb processed the reads anew with MiXCR; each CDR3 protein has one entry. This table has 75,000 to 100,000 distinct CDR3 sequences, less than 30% appearing once. Their antigens are not known. The sequences come from CD8+ T cells from cultured PBMCs, collected from culture after CMV antigen stimulation. The origin of the receptors is a human donor in good health (CMV status not recorded). Some clones in this sample may be carry-over from other donors' samples.

The chain has TRBV29-1 and TRBJ1-2; TRBD1 aligns across 7 bases. This CDR3 contains 12 residues. Germline CDR1 reads SQVTM; CDR2 reads ANQGSEA. The trim removed 4 bases at V and 2 bases at J, leaving 1 base unmatched. CDR3 in amino acids: CSVGDSNYGYTF. The CDR3 DNA sequence: TGCAGCGTTGGGGACAGCAACTATGGCTACACCTTC.

The rearrangement uses TRBV20-1 and TRBJ2-1; 7 bases line up with TRBD1. V lost 5 bases, J lost 0 bases, and 7 bases stayed unmatched. CDR1 and CDR2 from the germline V gene are DFQATT and SNEGSKA (reference sequence). The CDR3 extends over 15 amino acids. This CDR3 is CSAPPAGGSYNEQFF. The DNA of the CDR3 is TGCAGTGCTCCTCCGGCAGGGGGCTCCTACAATGAGCAGTTCTTC.

This clonotype was found many times. The gene calls are TRBV7-8 and TRBJ2-7; TRBD1 aligns across 10 bases. CDR3 length: 15 amino acids. The V gene's germline CDR1 is SGHVS and CDR2 FQNEAQ. The V gene end was trimmed by 4 bases and the J gene end by 5 bases; junction bases not matched to a gene: 8. The CDR3 sequence: CASSYFGTGDNEQYF. CDR3 DNA sequence: TGTGCCAGCAGCTACTTCGGGACAGGGGACAACGAGCAGTACTTC.

J is TRBJ2-7 and V is TRBV20-1, with D possibly TRBD1 on 5 matching bases. The germline V gene has CDR1 DFQATT and CDR2 SNEGSKA (reference sequence). This CDR3 comprises 12 residues. The V and J ends lost 4 bases and 3 bases respectively, with 10 bases between them. The DNA of the CDR3 is TGCAGTGCTACCCCAGGGTTCTACGAGCAGTACTTC. This encodes CSATPGFYEQYF.

The chain joins TRBV4-1 to TRBJ2-7; 7 bases agree with TRBD1. Germline V lookup: CDR1 MGHRA, CDR2 YSYEKL. This CDR3 is built from 14 residues. The V segment lost 3 bases and the J segment 1 base; nucleotides outside the gene matches: 3. The CDR3 nucleotides are TGCGCCAGCAGCCACTTGACAGGGTCCTACGAGCAGTACTTC. This codes for CASSHLTGSYEQYF.

This chain links TRBV19 with TRBJ2-1, with D tentatively TRBD1 (5 bases). V was clipped by 5 bases and J by 3 bases, with 17 bases between them. Per the germline V gene, CDR1 is LNHDA and CDR2 is SQIVND (reference sequence). The CDR3 has 16 residues. CDR3 coding DNA: TGTGCCAGTAGTGGTCACAGGCCCGAAAACTACAATGAGCAGTTCTTC. It encodes CASSGHRPENYNEQFF.

The V call is TRBV20-1, the J call TRBJ2-2; 7 bases match TRBD2. CDR1 and CDR2 from the germline V gene are DFQATT and SNEGSKA (reference sequence). The CDR3 runs 13 residues. Trimming removed 1 base from V and 6 bases from J; junction bases left unmatched: 2. The CDR3 sequence: CSARGEGAGELFF. The CDR3 DNA is TGCAGTGCTAGAGGGGAGGGCGCCGGGGAGCTGTTTTTT.

The chain couples TRBV10-3 to TRBJ2-3, with D perhaps being TRBD1 or TRBD2 (5 bases each). Germline V gene sequence: CDR1 ENHRY, CDR2 SYGVKD. The V end was cut by 3 bases, the J end by 1 base, with 11 bases between. CDR3 size: 15 residues. For the CDR3, the DNA is TGTGCCATCAGTGACCTCGGGGCGGGCACAGATACGCAGTATTTT. This gives the protein CAISDLGAGTDTQYF.

This clonotype was seen ten or more times. V gene TRBV7-2 combines with J gene TRBJ1-2; D unresolved. V was cut by 1 base and J by 3 bases, with 3 bases left in between. Germline CDR1 and CDR2: SGHTA and FQGNSA. The CDR3 runs 12 residues. CDR3 region: CASSLGDYGYTF. CDR3 DNA sequence: TGTGCCAGCAGCTTAGGGGACTATGGCTACACCTTC.

This clonotype has a count of ten or more. The rearrangement links TRBV7-6 to TRBJ1-1; D call uncertain. Germline V gene lookup returns CDR1 SGHVS and CDR2 FNYEAQ. Trimming pared 3 bases from V and 1 base from J, leaving 9 bases between. CDR3 length: 14 residues. CDR3 amino acids: CASSLGGRNTEAFF. The DNA for the CDR3 is TGTGCCAGCAGCTTGGGTGGTCGGAACACTGAAGCTTTCTTT.

This clonotype has a handful of counts. V is TRBV12-3 or TRBV12-4 and J is TRBJ2-5; D uncertain. The CDR3 has 14 amino acids. Trimming removed 1 base from V and 5 bases from J, with 11 bases in between. Here the CDR3 reads CASSLGLHPETQYF. In DNA, the CDR3 is TGTGCCAGCAGTTTAGGGTTACACCCGGAGACCCAGTACTTC.

There are a few counts of this clonotype. CDR3: CASNPPKLNTEAFF. The CDR3 nucleotides read TGTGCCAGCAACCCCCCCAAGCTGAACACTGAAGCTTTCTTT. The chain joins TRBV7-9 to TRBJ1-1; D remains unclear. Germline V lookup: CDR1 SEHNR, CDR2 FQNEAQ (reference sequence). The CDR3 length is 14 residues. Trimming cost V 7 bases and J 0 bases, with 12 bases left between them. Full variable domain (rest looked up from reference TRBV7-9 and TRBJ1-1): DTGVSQNPRHKITKRGQNVTFRCDPISEHNRLYWYRQTLGQGPEFLTYFQNEAQLEKSRLLSDRFSAERPKGSFSTLEIQRTEQGDSAMYLCASNPPKLNTEAFFGQGTRLTVV.

This clonotype has only a few counts. The V gene is TRBV6-6, the J gene TRBJ1-5; D is possibly TRBD1 (6 bases). This CDR3 is 16 amino acids long. The V and J ends lost 5 bases and 7 bases respectively, with 21 bases between them. CDR1 MNHNY and CDR2 SVGAGI come from the germline V gene (reference sequence). The CDR3 region is CASSALDGGLEQPQHF. The CDR3 nucleotides read TGTGCCAGCAGTGCCCTGGACGGGGGGCTGGAGCAGCCCCAGCATTTT.

V is TRBV27 and J is TRBJ1-1, with D possibly TRBD1 on 5 matching bases. This CDR3 is built from 12 residues. Between the trimmed V and J ends, which lost 7 bases and 3 bases, there was a span of 9 bases. Germline CDR1 is MNHEY and CDR2 is SMNVEV (reference sequence). The CDR3 sequence: CASMGGDTEAFF. Written as DNA, the CDR3 is TGTGCCAGCATGGGGGGTGACACTGAAGCTTTCTTT.

This clonotype came up many times. The chain recombines TRBV12-3 or TRBV12-4 with TRBJ2-1, with D hard to call. Trimming cost V 4 bases and J 13 bases, with 20 bases left between them. The CDR3 runs 14 residues. The CDR3 DNA follows: TGTGCCAGCAGTTCCTTCCTCGGCCTAATGAATCAGTTCTTC. Protein product: CASSSFLGLMNQFF.

The chain employs TRBV29-1 and TRBJ1-2; 11 nucleotides align to TRBD1. V lost 6 bases to trimming and J lost 1 base; unmatched junction nucleotides: 7. Per germline, CDR1 SQVTM and CDR2 ANQGSEA. CDR3 length: 15 amino acids. CDR3 sequence reads: CSVPPGQGDNYGYTF. The DNA of the CDR3 is TGCAGCGTGCCACCGGGACAGGGGGATAACTATGGCTACACCTTC.

This clonotype was detected only a few times. This chain joins TRBV27 and TRBJ1-2, with 7 bases matching TRBD1. The junction had 3 bases not matched to a gene; V was cut back by 8 bases and J by 3 bases. Germline assignment: CDR1 MNHEY and CDR2 SMNVEV (reference sequence). The CDR3 has 12 amino acids. DNA for the CDR3: TGTGCCAGCTCTACAGGGGACTATGGCTACACCTTC. This translates into CASSTGDYGYTF.